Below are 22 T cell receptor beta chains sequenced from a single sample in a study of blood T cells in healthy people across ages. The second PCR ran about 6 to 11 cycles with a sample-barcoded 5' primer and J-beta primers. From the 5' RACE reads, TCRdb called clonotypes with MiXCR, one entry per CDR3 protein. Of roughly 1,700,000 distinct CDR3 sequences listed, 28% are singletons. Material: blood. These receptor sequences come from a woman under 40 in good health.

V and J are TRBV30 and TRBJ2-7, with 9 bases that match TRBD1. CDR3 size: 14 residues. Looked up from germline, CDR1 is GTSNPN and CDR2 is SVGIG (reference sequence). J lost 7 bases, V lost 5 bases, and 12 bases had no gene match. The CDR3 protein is CAWLRQGGLEEQYF. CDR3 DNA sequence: TGTGCCTGGTTAAGACAGGGGGGTCTCGAGGAGCAGTACTTC.

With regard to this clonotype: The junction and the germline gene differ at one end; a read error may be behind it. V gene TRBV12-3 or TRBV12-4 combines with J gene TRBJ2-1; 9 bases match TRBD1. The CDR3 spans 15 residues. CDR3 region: CASRQGQGPYNGQFF. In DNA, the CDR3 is TGTGCCAGCAGACAGGGACAGGGACCTTACAATGGGCAGTTCTTC.

The CDR3 nucleotides are TGTGCCAGCAGCCAAGATATCCGGCAGCAGTTCTTC. Amino acid sequence: CASSQDIRQQFF. The rearrangement joins TRBV14 to TRBJ2-1, with no clear D. CDR1 is SGHDN, CDR2 FVKESK, per germline. Trimming pared 0 bases from V and 11 bases from J, leaving 8 bases between. This CDR3 region has 12 residues.

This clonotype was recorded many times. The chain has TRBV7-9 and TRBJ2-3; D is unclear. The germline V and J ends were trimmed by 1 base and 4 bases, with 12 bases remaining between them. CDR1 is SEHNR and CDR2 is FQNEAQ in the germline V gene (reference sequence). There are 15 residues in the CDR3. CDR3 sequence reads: CASSLGGSNADTQYF. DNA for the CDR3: TGTGCCAGCAGCTTAGGAGGATCTAACGCAGATACGCAGTATTTT.

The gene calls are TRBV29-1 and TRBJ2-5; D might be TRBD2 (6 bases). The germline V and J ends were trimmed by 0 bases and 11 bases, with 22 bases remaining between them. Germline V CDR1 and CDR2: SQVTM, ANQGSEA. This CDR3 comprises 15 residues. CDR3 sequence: CSVEDPVWDFNEQYF. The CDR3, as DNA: TGCAGCGTTGAAGATCCGGTTTGGGACTTCAATGAGCAGTACTTC.

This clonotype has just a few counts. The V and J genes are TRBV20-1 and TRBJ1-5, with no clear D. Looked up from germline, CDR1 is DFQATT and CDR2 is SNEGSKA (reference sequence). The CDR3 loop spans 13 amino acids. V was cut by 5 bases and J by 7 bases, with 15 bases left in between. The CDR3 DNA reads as TGCAGTGCTGGAAGTGTTGCGGAACAGCCCCAGCATTTT. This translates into CSAGSVAEQPQHF.

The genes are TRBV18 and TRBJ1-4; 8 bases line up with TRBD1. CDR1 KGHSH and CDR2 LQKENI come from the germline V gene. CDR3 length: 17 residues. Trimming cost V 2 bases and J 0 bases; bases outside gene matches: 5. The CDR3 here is CASSPTNRGSTNEKLFF. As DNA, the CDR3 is TGTGCCAGCTCACCAACTAACAGGGGGTCAACTAATGAAAAACTGTTTTTT.

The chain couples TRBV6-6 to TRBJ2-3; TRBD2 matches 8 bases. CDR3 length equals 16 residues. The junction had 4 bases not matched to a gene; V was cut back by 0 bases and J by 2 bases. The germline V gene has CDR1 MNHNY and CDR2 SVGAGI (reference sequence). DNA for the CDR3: TGTGCCAGCAGTTACTCGCAGCGGGGGACCACAGATACGCAGTATTTT. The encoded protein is CASSYSQRGTTDTQYF.

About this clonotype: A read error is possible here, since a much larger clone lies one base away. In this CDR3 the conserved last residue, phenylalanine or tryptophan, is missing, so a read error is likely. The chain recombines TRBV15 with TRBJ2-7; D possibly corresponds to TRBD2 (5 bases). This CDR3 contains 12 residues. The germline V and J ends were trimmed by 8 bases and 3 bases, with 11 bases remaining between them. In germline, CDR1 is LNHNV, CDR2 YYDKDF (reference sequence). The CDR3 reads CATSDGNYEQYC. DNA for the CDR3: TGTGCCACCTCAGACGGGAACTACGAGCAGTACTGC.

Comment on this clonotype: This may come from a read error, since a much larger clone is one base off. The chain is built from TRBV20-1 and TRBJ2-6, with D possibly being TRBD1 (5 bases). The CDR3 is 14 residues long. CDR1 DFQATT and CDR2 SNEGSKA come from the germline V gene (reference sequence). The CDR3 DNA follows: TGCAGTGCTAGTGCGGAGTCTGGGGCCAACGTCCCGACTTTC. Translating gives CSASAESGANVPTF.

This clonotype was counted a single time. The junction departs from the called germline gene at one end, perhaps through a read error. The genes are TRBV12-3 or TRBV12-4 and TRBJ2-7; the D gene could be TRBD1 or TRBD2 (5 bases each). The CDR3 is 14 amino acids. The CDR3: CAGSFPGTPYEQYF. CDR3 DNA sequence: TGTGCCGGCAGCTTCCCGGGGACCCCCTACGAGCAGTACTTC.

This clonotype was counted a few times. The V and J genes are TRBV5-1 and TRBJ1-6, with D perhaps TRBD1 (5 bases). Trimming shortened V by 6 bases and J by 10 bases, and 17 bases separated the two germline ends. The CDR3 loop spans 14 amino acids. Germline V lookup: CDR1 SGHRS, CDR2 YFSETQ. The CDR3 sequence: CASTLGGKESPLHF. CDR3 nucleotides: TGCGCCAGCACCCTCGGGGGGAAAGAGTCACCCCTCCACTTT. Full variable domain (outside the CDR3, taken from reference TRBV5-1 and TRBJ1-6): KAGVTQTPRYLIKTRGQQVTLSCSPISGHRSVSWYQQTPGQGLQFLFEYFSETQRNKGNFPGRFSGRQFSNSRSEMNVSTLELGDSALYLCASTLGGKESPLHFGNGTRLTVT.

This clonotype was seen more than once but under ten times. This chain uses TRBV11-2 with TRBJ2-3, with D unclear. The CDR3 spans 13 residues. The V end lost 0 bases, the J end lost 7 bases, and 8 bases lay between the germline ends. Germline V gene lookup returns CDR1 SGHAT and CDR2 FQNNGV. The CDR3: CASSLDWRYTQYF. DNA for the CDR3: TGTGCCAGCAGCTTAGATTGGAGATATACGCAGTATTTT. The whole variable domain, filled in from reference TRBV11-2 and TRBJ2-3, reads EAGVAQSPRYKIIEKRQSVAFWCNPISGHATLYWYQQILGQGPKLLIQFQNNGVVDDSQLPKDRFSAERLKGVDSTLKIQPAKLEDSAVYLCASSLDWRYTQYFGPGTRLTVL.

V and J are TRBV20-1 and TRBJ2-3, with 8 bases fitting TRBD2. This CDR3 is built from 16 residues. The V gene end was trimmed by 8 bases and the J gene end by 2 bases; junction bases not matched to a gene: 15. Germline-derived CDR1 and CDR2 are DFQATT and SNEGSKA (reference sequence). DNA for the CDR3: TGCAGTTCGAGAAGCGGGGGCGTTCCTGACACAGATACGCAGTATTTT. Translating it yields CSSRSGGVPDTDTQYF.

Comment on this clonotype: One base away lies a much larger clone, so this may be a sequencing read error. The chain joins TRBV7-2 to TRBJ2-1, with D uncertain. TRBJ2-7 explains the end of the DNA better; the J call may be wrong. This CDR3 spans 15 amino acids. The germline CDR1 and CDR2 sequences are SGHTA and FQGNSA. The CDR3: CASSLAGSAYNEQYF. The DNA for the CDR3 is TGTGCCAGCAGCTTAGCGGGATCCGCCTACAATGAGCAGTACTTC.

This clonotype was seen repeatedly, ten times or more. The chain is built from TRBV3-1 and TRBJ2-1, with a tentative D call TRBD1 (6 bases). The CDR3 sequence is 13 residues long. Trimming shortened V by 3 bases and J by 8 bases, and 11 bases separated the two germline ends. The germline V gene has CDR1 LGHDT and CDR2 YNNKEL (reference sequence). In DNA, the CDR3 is TGTGCCAGCAGCCATTTCAGGGGTGATGAGCAGTTCTTC. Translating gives CASSHFRGDEQFF.

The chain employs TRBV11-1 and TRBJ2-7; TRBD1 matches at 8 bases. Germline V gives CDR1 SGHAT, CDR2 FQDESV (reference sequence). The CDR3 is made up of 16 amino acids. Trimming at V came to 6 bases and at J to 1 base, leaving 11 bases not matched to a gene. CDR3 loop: CASSTSGTGISYEQYF. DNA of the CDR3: TGTGCCAGCAGTACTTCCGGGACAGGCATTTCCTACGAGCAGTACTTC.

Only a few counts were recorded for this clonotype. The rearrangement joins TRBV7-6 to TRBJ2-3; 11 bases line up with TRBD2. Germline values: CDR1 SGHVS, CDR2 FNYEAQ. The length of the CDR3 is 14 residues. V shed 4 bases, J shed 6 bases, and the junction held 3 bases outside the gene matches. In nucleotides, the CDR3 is TGTGCCAGCAGCTACTCTAGCGGGGGGGATACGCAGTATTTT. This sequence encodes CASSYSSGGDTQYF. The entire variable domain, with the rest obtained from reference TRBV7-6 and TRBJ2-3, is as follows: GAGVSQSPRYKVTKRGQDVALRCDPISGHVSLYWYRQALGQGPEFLTYFNYEAQQDKSGLPNDRFSAERPEGSISTLTIQRTEQRDSAMYRCASSYSSGGDTQYFGPGTRLTVL.

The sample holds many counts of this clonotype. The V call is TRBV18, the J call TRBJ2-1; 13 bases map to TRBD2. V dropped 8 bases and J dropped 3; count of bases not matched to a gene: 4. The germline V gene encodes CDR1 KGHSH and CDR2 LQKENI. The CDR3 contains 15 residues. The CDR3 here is CASSRTSGSYNEQFF. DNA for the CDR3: TGTGCCAGCAGCCGGACTAGCGGGAGCTACAATGAGCAGTTCTTC.

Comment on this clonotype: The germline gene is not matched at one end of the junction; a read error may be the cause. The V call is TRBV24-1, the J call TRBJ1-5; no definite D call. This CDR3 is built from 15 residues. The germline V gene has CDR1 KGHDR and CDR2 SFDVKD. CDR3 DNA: TGTGCCACCAGTGATTTGGGCTTACCGAATCAGTCCCAGCATTTT. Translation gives CATSDLGLPNQSQHF.

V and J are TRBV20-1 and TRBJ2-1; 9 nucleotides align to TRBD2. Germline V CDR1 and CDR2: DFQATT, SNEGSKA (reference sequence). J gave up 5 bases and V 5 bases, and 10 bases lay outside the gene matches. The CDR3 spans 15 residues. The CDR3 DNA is TGCAGTGCTCCGGGTAGCGGGGGTCTCGACAATGAGCAGTTCTTC. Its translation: CSAPGSGGLDNEQFF.

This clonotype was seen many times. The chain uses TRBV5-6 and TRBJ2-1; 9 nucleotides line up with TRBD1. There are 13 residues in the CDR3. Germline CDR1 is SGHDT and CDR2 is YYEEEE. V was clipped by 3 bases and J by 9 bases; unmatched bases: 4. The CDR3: CASSWDRVGEQFF. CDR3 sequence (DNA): TGTGCCAGCAGCTGGGACAGGGTCGGTGAGCAGTTCTTC.